Listed here are 2 T cell receptor beta chains from one sample, sequenced in a study of T cell repertoires in cytomegalovirus infection. Using its own MiXCR run on the reads, TCRdb lists one record per CDR3 protein. This sample has roughly 150,000 distinct CDR3 sequences, with more than 15% found just once. Sequencing was done on a sample of CD8+ T cells from PBMCs. The receptors derive from a human donor in good health (CMV status not recorded). Some clones in this sample may be carry-over from other donors' samples.

The chain employs TRBV5-1 and TRBJ2-7; D might be TRBD2 (5 bases). The germline V gene has CDR1 SGHRS and CDR2 YFSETQ. This CDR3 contains 12 residues. Between the trimmed V and J ends, which lost 4 bases and 5 bases, there was a span of 10 bases. CDR3 sequence: CASSLTGDEQYF. CDR3 nucleotides: TGCGCCAGCAGCCTGACCGGGGACGAGCAGTACTTC.

The rearrangement uses TRBV5-6 and TRBJ2-7, with 11 bases matching TRBD1. Germline CDR1 and CDR2: SGHDT and YYEEEE. This CDR3 region has 18 residues. The V gene end was trimmed by 3 bases and the J gene end by 0 bases; junction bases not matched to a gene: 11. The CDR3 DNA follows: TGTGCCAGCAGCTCTTCGGGACAGGGGGGCTGGAGCTCCTACGAGCAGTACTTC. Its translation: CASSSSGQGGWSSYEQYF.